This T cell receptor (beta chain) was observed in a study of blood T cell repertoires in COVID-19 (dated by TCRdb to between 2020 and 2021). Describing the broader study: Samples from collaborators originated in the United States, Italy and Spain and spanned both the acute and convalescent phases of COVID-19. A de-identified subject ID, COVID-19 status, age in years and sex were almost always included in the sample metadata. HLA class I and class II types, where available, came from metadata supplied by the sample provider rather than from assay-based typing. The prospective study material was composed of cDNA or gDNA derived from T cells, B-cell-depleted T cells, or PBMCs. The repertoires were made available in a free public database intended to serve as a resource for research on the immune response to SARS-CoV-2. The samples were drawn from two sources: the first 160 participants of the ongoing ImmuneRACE study, and about 1,300 subjects contributed by 6 global collaborators. The dataset comprised deeply sampled blood TCRbeta repertoires from subjects exposed to, actively infected with, or recovered from COVID-19. The paper's findings and limits, for the study overall: The amount of clinical and demographic metadata varied by source and participant and was provided uncurated.

V is shortened by 5 bases, J by 5 bases, and the region joining them spans 17 bases. Including cysteine and phenylalanine, the CDR3 has 14 amino acids. Of the read, only the CDR3 DNA is kept; its 42 bases are in frame from base 1. The germline V gene yields SGHTS for CDR1 and YDEGEE for CDR2. Remarks on this clone: The target of this receptor is not known. There are no base qualities to consult, and no much larger clone falls within one base.

The collaborating institutions used their own protocols to collect whole blood in K2EDTA tubes. For TCRbeta analysis, collaborators shipped samples as frozen whole blood, isolated PBMCs, or DNA extracted from either of those sample types. The immunoSEQ Assay, a bias-controlled multiplex PCR, was used to amplify TCRbeta CDR3 regions from genomic DNA. The authors' pipeline ran thus. The number of nucleated cells in each sample was estimated from the amplification of reference gene primers within the assay. To quantify the absolute abundance of each unique TCRbeta CDR3 rearrangement, sequence reads were collapsed and filtered. Productive Simpson clonality was computed per sample as the square root of Simpson's diversity index over productive rearrangements. This immuneACCESS table, as held by TCRdb, lists in-frame sequences with V and J called but not all clones. Of the missing ones, under half trace to an unresolved V gene in checked studies; the others have no known cause. The DNA gave D and trimming, while V, J and clone size come from that table. In this sample the table shows some 30,000 clones, about nine tenths of which occur a single time. 13% to 15% of the sample rests with the top ten.

Rearrangement joined TRBV5-8 to TRBJ2-7, with a tentative D gene TRBD1 over 6 matching bases. The specimen was peripheral blood. The source of this sequence is a human donor with active COVID-19. The donor label of this sample is uncertain. The nucleotides are TGTGCCAGCAGTTCCGGGACATTATCCCACGAGCAGTACTTC. This gives the protein CASSSGTLSHEQYF.